The 19 T cell receptor beta chains presented below share a single source sample, sequenced in a study of OX40 agonist ivuxolimab in advanced cancers. The method behind the library was the immunoSEQ multiplex PCR assay. The clones in this table, taken by TCRdb from immuneACCESS, are in-frame only. Not every clone is retained; where verified, under half of the shortfall comes from an unresolved V gene, and the cause of the rest is unknown. The sample table contains 82,000 or so clones; only one count was recorded for around 85% of them. The ten largest clones take up approximately 2.3% of the sample. The sample here was CD4+ or CD8+ T cells sorted from blood, taken in a trial of the OX40 agonist ivuxolimab. All receptors come from an adult with an advanced solid tumor such as melanoma, head and neck, liver or kidney cancer.

Regarding this clone: Relative to the germline gene, one junction end is altered; a read error may explain this. V is TRBV7-7 and J is TRBJ2-2; no clear D. Germline V gives CDR1 SSHAT, CDR2 FNYEAQ (reference sequence). This CDR3 region has 12 residues. In DNA, the CDR3 is TGTGCTAGCAGCCAGAAGTGGCGGGAGCTGTTTTTT. Protein: CASSQKWRELFF.

V and J are TRBV5-8 and TRBJ1-6, with 9 nucleotides matching TRBD1. The CDR3 length is 14 residues. The germline V gene encodes CDR1 SGHTS and CDR2 YDEGEE. The V gene end was trimmed by 4 bases and the J gene end by 9 bases; junction bases not matched to a gene: 5. Here the CDR3 DNA reads TGTGCCAGCAGCACTGGGGACAGGGCTTCACCCCTCCACTTT. This sequence encodes CASSTGDRASPLHF.

In this sample, this clone turned up a few times. CDR3 amino acids: CASSRSRDRGFAYNSPLHF. DNA for the CDR3: TGTGCCAGCAGCCGAAGCCGGGACAGGGGGTTCGCCTATAATTCACCCCTCCACTTT. J is TRBJ1-6 and V is TRBV7-9, with 11 bases aligning to TRBD1. J lost 2 bases, V lost 5 bases, and 11 bases had no gene match. Per germline, CDR1 SEHNR and CDR2 FQNEAQ (reference sequence). CDR3 length equals 19 residues.

This chain connects TRBV28 to TRBJ1-3; D is possibly TRBD1 (5 bases). The CDR3 runs to 12 residues. Trimming shortened V by 7 bases and J by 14 bases, and 18 bases separated the two germline ends. Germline CDR1 and CDR2: MDHEN and SYDVKM. CDR3 nucleotide sequence: TGTGCCAGCACCGAAACGGGGCGGCTTCTATATTTT. Its protein product is CASTETGRLLYF.

The V call is TRBV30, the J call TRBJ1-1; D not resolved. Germline CDR1 and CDR2: GTSNPN and SVGIG (reference sequence). The V gene lost 4 bases and the J gene lost 7 bases, with 13 bases spanning the gap. The CDR3 is 12 amino acids. The chain's CDR3 is CAWTSSQIEAFF. CDR3 coding DNA: TGTGCCTGGACCTCCTCACAGATTGAAGCTTTCTTT. Looking up the rest from reference TRBV30 and TRBJ1-1 gives the full variable domain: SQTIHQWPATLVQPVGSPLSLECTVEGTSNPNLYWYRQAAGRGLQLLFYSVGIGQISSEVPQNLSASRPQDRQFILSSKKLLLSDSGFYLCAWTSSQIEAFFGQGTRLTVV.

The V and J genes are TRBV18 and TRBJ2-1; possibly TRBD1 for D (6 bases). V gave up 4 bases and J gave up 1 base, with 20 bases separating them. Per germline, CDR1 KGHSH and CDR2 LQKENI. The length of the CDR3 is 18 residues. CDR3 sequence: CASSRLGTSEGSYNEQFF. In DNA, the CDR3 is TGTGCCAGCTCACGCCTCGGGACATCCGAAGGTTCCTACAATGAGCAGTTCTTC. Supplemented by reference TRBV18 and TRBJ2-1, the full variable domain reads NAGVMQNPRHLVRRRGQEARLRCSPMKGHSHVYWYRQLPEEGLKFMVYLQKENIIDESGMPKERFSAEFPKEGPSILRIQQVVRGDSAAYFCASSRLGTSEGSYNEQFFGPGTRLTVL.

The V and J genes are TRBV6-5 and TRBJ2-3, with D hard to call. Germline V lookup: CDR1 MNHEY, CDR2 SVGAGI. This CDR3 is built from 15 residues. V was shortened by 0 bases and J by 3 bases, with 10 bases between the two germline ends. The chain's CDR3 is CASSYSNLGTDTQYF. In DNA, the CDR3 is TGTGCCAGCAGTTACTCGAATCTAGGGACAGATACGCAGTATTTT.

Points on this clone: The sample carries other DNA sequences with the same CDR3. Here the CDR3 reads CSANPGYGYTF. DNA for the CDR3: TGCAGTGCGAACCCAGGGTATGGCTACACCTTC. This sequence joins TRBV20-1 and TRBJ1-2, with a tentative D call TRBD1 (5 bases). The CDR3 is 11 amino acids. V lost 6 bases, J lost 5 bases, and 10 bases lay in between. Germline CDR1 and CDR2: DFQATT and SNEGSKA (reference sequence).

This clone was counted between two and nine times. The J gene is TRBJ2-1, the V gene TRBV5-1; 8 nucleotides agree with TRBD2. Trimming took 4 bases from V and 5 from J; bases not matched to a gene: 8. Germline-derived CDR1 and CDR2 are SGHRS and YFSETQ. This CDR3 comprises 15 residues. The CDR3 nucleotides read TGCGCCAGCAGCAGTTTAAGCGGGGGCGACAATGAGCAGTTCTTC. Its translation is CASSSLSGGDNEQFF.

A word on this clone: Other DNA variants within this sample encode the same CDR3. The V call is TRBV5-1, the J call TRBJ2-3, with 9 nucleotides matching TRBD2. The V gene's germline CDR1 is SGHRS and CDR2 YFSETQ. The CDR3 length is 15 residues. The V and J ends lost 0 bases and 3 bases, in that order; junction bases with no gene match: 2. CDR3 region: CASSLEAGGTDTQYF. The CDR3 coding sequence is TGCGCCAGCAGCTTGGAAGCGGGGGGAACAGATACGCAGTATTTT.

This clone was recorded once. This chain connects TRBV10-1 to TRBJ1-5, with 9 bases matching TRBD1. Germline trimming cut 6 bases from V and 3 bases from J; bases unmatched to any gene: 18. The V gene's germline CDR1 is WNHNN and CDR2 SYGVQD (reference sequence). The CDR3 is made up of 19 amino acids. The DNA for the CDR3 is TGCGCCAGCAGAAAGAGGCTTATACCGGGACAGGGTAACAATCAGCCCCAGCATTTT. Amino acid sequence: CASRKRLIPGQGNNQPQHF.

This chain links TRBV2 with TRBJ1-1, with D uncertain. V shed 2 bases and J shed 0 bases, with 16 bases lying between them. The CDR3 runs to 17 residues. CDR1 is SNHLY and CDR2 is FYNNEI in the germline V gene. The CDR3 coding sequence is TGTGCCAGCAGTGAACAAGGCATCCCCGCAATGAACACTGAAGCTTTCTTT. Encoded protein: CASSEQGIPAMNTEAFF.

This rearrangement joins TRBV2 to TRBJ1-2, with unresolved D. Deletions cut 8 bases from V and 4 bases from J, with 11 bases between. This CDR3 has 12 residues. Germline CDR1 is SNHLY and CDR2 is FYNNEI. The chain's CDR3 is CASLREVYGYTF. The CDR3 DNA reads TGTGCCAGCCTGCGGGAAGTCTATGGCTACACCTTC.

The chain has TRBV6-1 and TRBJ1-1; 8 bases line up with TRBD1. The CDR3 extends over 19 amino acids. V lost 4 bases and J lost 4; bases outside the gene matches: 20. The germline CDR1 and CDR2 sequences are MNHNS and SASEGT. The CDR3 DNA reads TGTGCCAGCAGTGCACTAGCAGGAATGATGGCAGGGGGCCTCACTGAAGCTTTCTTT. It encodes CASSALAGMMAGGLTEAFF.

The chain recombines TRBV6-1 with TRBJ2-7; D ambiguous. V lost 4 bases to trimming and J lost 2 bases, with 21 bases between them. The CDR3 runs 17 residues. Per the germline V gene, CDR1 is MNHNS and CDR2 is SASEGT. In nucleotides, the CDR3 is TGTGCCAGCAGTGGAACGAACGGGCCAAGGGTCACCTACGAGCAGTACTTC. It yields the protein CASSGTNGPRVTYEQYF.

J is TRBJ1-1 and V is TRBV2; TRBD1 aligns across 8 bases. Germline CDR1 is SNHLY and CDR2 is FYNNEI. Unmatched junction bases numbered 3, after V lost 3 bases and J lost 3 bases. The CDR3 sequence is 14 residues long. CDR3 in DNA: TGTGCCAGCAGTGAGAGGACAGGGCACACTGAAGCTTTCTTT. This translates into CASSERTGHTEAFF.

The chain combines TRBV5-1 with TRBJ2-7, with TRBD1 matching 8 bases. Germline CDR1 SGHRS, CDR2 YFSETQ. Germline trimming cut 5 bases from V and 5 bases from J; bases unmatched to any gene: 12. This CDR3 spans 15 amino acids. The CDR3 protein is CASRKDRDQFDEQYF. The CDR3 DNA reads TGCGCCAGCAGGAAGGACAGGGATCAGTTCGACGAGCAGTACTTC.

This chain uses TRBV27 with TRBJ2-7; D gene unclear. Germline V lookup: CDR1 MNHEY, CDR2 SMNVEV (reference sequence). Trimming shortened V by 10 bases and J by 7 bases, and 8 bases separated the two germline ends. The CDR3 totals 9 residues. This CDR3 is CAIPWEQYF. CDR3 nucleotides: TGTGCCATCCCTTGGGAGCAGTACTTC.

This clone was counted a single time. The chain is built from TRBV30 and TRBJ2-7, with 9 bases identical to TRBD1. With 3 bases clipped from V and 9 bases from J, the junction kept 9 bases outside the gene matches. The germline V gene encodes CDR1 GTSNPN and CDR2 SVGIG (reference sequence). The CDR3 has 13 amino acids. CDR3 nucleotides: TGTGCCTGGAGCCCGGGACAGGGAATGGCGCAGTACTTC. It translates to CAWSPGQGMAQYF.